Listed below are T cell receptor beta chains from one sample, sequenced in a study of post-analysis software for immune sequencing data. TCRdb passed the PCR reads through MiXCR, listing each CDR3 protein once. This sample has 600,000 to 750,000 distinct CDR3 sequences, with 59% found just once. Sequencing was done on a sample of blood. The receptors were sampled from a girl aged 2-10 years with multiple sclerosis. Each CDR3 is given with its conserved first and last residue. The D gene is left open where the match is weak. Clone size, where shown, is once, few, many, or a class for clones that have expanded.

j_gene	d_gene	v_gene	abundance	CDR3aa	CDR3nt
TRBJ1-2	NA	TRBV29-1	few	CSVEGRLAFLNYGYTF	TGCAGCGTTGAGGGGCGACTTGCCTTCCTTAACTATGGCTACACCTTC
TRBJ1-2	NA	TRBV7-2	NA	CASSLDYLQGSYGYTF	TGTGCCAGCAGCTTAGATTATTTGCAGGGAAGCTATGGCTACACCTTC
TRBJ1-2	TRBD1	TRBV12-3/TRBV12-4	NA	CASRLGGGNYGYTF	TGTGCCAGCAGGTTAGGAGGGGGCAACTATGGCTACACCTTC
TRBJ2-5	TRBD1	TRBV10-3	few	CAIRDSQETQYF	TGTGCCATCCGGGACAGCCAAGAGACCCAGTACTTC
TRBJ2-3	NA	TRBV9	many	CASSVGTDTQYF	TGTGCCAGCAGCGTAGGCACAGATACGCAGTATTTT
TRBJ2-4	NA	TRBV10-3	NA	CAINSRRGNIQYF	TGTGCCATCAATAGCAGGCGGGGAAACATTCAGTACTTC
TRBJ2-1	NA	TRBV5-1	NA	CASSPGLWGNEQFF	TGCGCCAGCAGCCCCGGACTATGGGGCAATGAGCAGTTCTTC
TRBJ2-3	NA	TRBV4-2	few	CASSHDRDPSTGTQYF	TGTGCCAGCAGCCATGATAGGGACCCTAGCACAGGTACGCAGTATTTT
TRBJ2-7	NA	TRBV6-2/TRBV6-3	NA	CASSYIDSYEQYF	TGTGCCAGCAGTTATATTGACTCCTACGAGCAGTACTTC
TRBJ1-2	NA	TRBV29-1	NA	CSVESTRYYGYTF	TGCAGCGTTGAAAGTACACGATATTATGGCTACACCTTC
TRBJ2-7	NA	TRBV5-6	NA	CASSLGAVYEQYF	TGTGCCAGCAGCTTGGGGGCAGTCTACGAGCAGTACTTC
TRBJ1-1	TRBD1	TRBV29-1	few	CSVEVGGAGGAFF	TGCAGCGTTGAAGTAGGAGGGGCAGGGGGAGCTTTCTTT
TRBJ2-1	NA	TRBV5-1	NA	CASSLVGPLNEQFF	TGCGCCAGCAGCTTGGTGGGACCCTTGAATGAGCAGTTCTTC
TRBJ2-1	TRBD2	TRBV7-2	NA	CASSFGLGNEQFF	TGTGCCAGCAGCTTTGGACTAGGTAATGAGCAGTTCTTC
TRBJ2-1	NA	TRBV29-1	once	CSVEDQSWEQFF	TGCAGCGTTGAAGATCAGAGCTGGGAGCAGTTCTTC
TRBJ1-2	NA	TRBV4-1	NA	CASSLRAGTNGYTF	TGCGCCAGCAGCCTAAGAGCAGGTACCAATGGCTACACCTTC
TRBJ2-5	NA	TRBV6-2/TRBV6-3	NA	CASSYVQETQYF	TGTGCCAGCAGTTACGTCCAAGAGACCCAGTACTTC
TRBJ2-7	NA	TRBV20-1	NA	CSARDPGVSYEQYF	TGCAGTGCTAGAGATCCGGGTGTATCCTACGAGCAGTACTTC
TRBJ2-1	TRBD2	TRBV18	few	CASSPPSGSGVHNEQFF	TGTGCCAGCTCACCACCCAGCGGGAGTGGGGTCCACAATGAGCAGTTCTTC
TRBJ1-5	NA	TRBV11-2	few	CASSAGAGSNQPQHF	TGTGCCAGCAGCGCAGGGGCTGGAAGCAATCAGCCCCAGCATTTT
TRBJ2-7	NA	TRBV12-3/TRBV12-4	NA	CASRPGTVTYEQYF	TGTGCCAGCAGGCCTGGGACCGTAACCTACGAGCAGTACTTC
TRBJ2-1	NA	TRBV12-3/TRBV12-4	NA	CASSTGTDSYNEQFF	TGTGCCAGCAGTACCGGGACGGACTCCTACAATGAGCAGTTCTTC